The rows below give T cell receptor beta chains drawn from one sample of a study of T cell responses to AZD1222 COVID-19 vaccine. Sequencing used immunoSEQ multiplex PCR; TCRdb keeps in-frame clones, though not all of them. The table includes 92,000 or so clones, 70% to 90% detected once. Sequenced material: peripheral blood, taken on day 0 of AZD1222 vaccination. The receptors come from an adult in good health. Both conserved end residues are part of each CDR3. The D gene is left open where the match is weak. Rows may omit the clone size; those that give it use once, few, many or a size class.

J: TRBJ1-2
size: .
V: TRBV3-1/TRBV3-2
length: 14
D: .
DNA: TGTGCCAGCAGCCAAGATCGGCAGGGCTATGGCTACACCTTC
CDR3: CASSQDRQGYGYTF

J: TRBJ1-5
size: .
V: TRBV27
length: 16
D: TRBD1
DNA: TGTGCCAGCAGTCCTACCACACAGGGGGCCGATCAGCCCCAGCATTTT
CDR3: CASSPTTQGADQPQHF

J: TRBJ1-2
size: .
V: TRBV24-1
length: 15
D: TRBD1
DNA: TGTGCCACCAGCAGGGGGACAGTCCAAAACGATGGCTACACCTTC
CDR3: CATSRGTVQNDGYTF

J: TRBJ2-7
size: .
V: TRBV5-1
length: 14
D: .
DNA: TGCGCCAGCAGCTTGGGGTGGGGGTCCTACGAGCAGTACTTC
CDR3: CASSLGWGSYEQYF

J: TRBJ1-5
size: .
V: TRBV2
length: 15
D: .
DNA: TGTGCCAGCAGTAGCCGCCAGAGAAGCAATCAGCCCCAGCATTTT
CDR3: CASSSRQRSNQPQHF

J: TRBJ1-2
size: .
V: TRBV7-9
length: 14
D: .
DNA: TGTGCCAGCAGCTTAGGGGAGGGGTACTATGGCTACACCTTC
CDR3: CASSLGEGYYGYTF

J: TRBJ2-2
size: .
V: TRBV11-2
length: 15
D: .
DNA: TGTGCCAGCACCCCGGTCCGAAACGGGGCCGGGGAGCTGTTTTTT
CDR3: CASTPVRNGAGELFF

J: TRBJ1-4
size: .
V: TRBV9
length: 15
D: TRBD1
DNA: TGTGCCAGCAGCGTATTATGGGACAGCAATGAAAAACTGTTTTTT
CDR3: CASSVLWDSNEKLFF

J: TRBJ1-5
size: .
V: TRBV12-2
length: 16
D: .
DNA: TGTGCAAGTCGCCGGCGCGGGACAGGGATTAATCAGCCCCAGCATTTT
CDR3: CASRRRGTGINQPQHF

J: TRBJ1-2
size: .
V: TRBV12-3/TRBV12-4
length: 12
D: .
DNA: TGTGCCAGCAGTTTTAGTACAAGGACCTACACCTTC
CDR3: CASSFSTRTYTF

J: TRBJ1-1
size: .
V: TRBV7-9
length: 15
D: .
DNA: TGTGCCAGCAGCCTGGGGGACCCCCCTAACACTGAAGCTTTCTTT
CDR3: CASSLGDPPNTEAFF

J: TRBJ1-1
size: .
V: TRBV6-1
length: 13
D: .
DNA: TGTGCCAGCAGTGAGGTTCGGGACACTGAAGCTTTCTTT
CDR3: CASSEVRDTEAFF

J: TRBJ1-2
size: .
V: TRBV7-2
length: 14
D: .
DNA: TGTGCCAGCAGCCCACCCGGGCGTAACTATGGCTACACCTTC
CDR3: CASSPPGRNYGYTF

J: TRBJ1-6
size: .
V: TRBV5-6
length: 13
D: .
DNA: TGTGCCAGCAGCTCGAGGGCCAGCTCACCCCTCCACTTT
CDR3: CASSSRASSPLHF

J: TRBJ1-3
size: once
V: TRBV7-2
length: 15
D: TRBD1
DNA: TGTGCCAGCAGCTCCAGGGGGCGGTCTGGAAACACCATATATTTT
CDR3: CASSSRGRSGNTIYF

J: TRBJ2-3
size: .
V: TRBV11-2
length: 14
D: .
DNA: TGTGCCAGCAGCTTAGGAGCGGGCACAGATACGCAGTATTTT
CDR3: CASSLGAGTDTQYF

J: TRBJ2-1
size: .
V: TRBV7-7
length: 15
D: TRBD1
DNA: TGTGCTAGCAGCCCAGGGACAGGGACCTACAATGAGCAGTTCTTC
CDR3: CASSPGTGTYNEQFF

J: TRBJ1-5
size: .
V: TRBV7-9
length: 16
D: TRBD1
DNA: TGTGCCAGCAGCCTCTCTGACAGGGGGCAGAATCAGCCCCAGCATTTT
CDR3: CASSLSDRGQNQPQHF

J: TRBJ1-6
size: .
V: TRBV28
length: 12
D: TRBD1
DNA: TGTGCCAGCAGGACAGGGAATTCACCCCTCCACTTT
CDR3: CASRTGNSPLHF

J: TRBJ1-1
size: .
V: TRBV3-1/TRBV3-2
length: 15
D: .
DNA: TGTGCCAGCAGCCAAGTGGCAGGGGCTGGCACTGAAGCTTTCTTT
CDR3: CASSQVAGAGTEAFF

J: TRBJ2-7
size: .
V: TRBV6-5
length: 13
D: .
DNA: TGTGCCGCCGCGGACTTAAGCTCCTACGAGCAGTACTTC
CDR3: CAAADLSSYEQYF

J: TRBJ2-1
size: .
V: TRBV2
length: 16
D: TRBD1
DNA: TGTGCCAGCAGTGCAGACAGGGGGAGGGCCTACAATGAGCAGTTCTTC
CDR3: CASSADRGRAYNEQFF

J: TRBJ1-2
size: .
V: TRBV6-5
length: 14
D: TRBD1
DNA: TGTGCCAGCAGACTGGGACAGGGGATCTATGGCTACACCTTC
CDR3: CASRLGQGIYGYTF

J: TRBJ1-2
size: .
V: TRBV6-2/TRBV6-3
length: 18
D: TRBD1
DNA: TGTGCCAGCAGTTACCCGGGACAGGAATGGATTGCTAACTATGGCTACACCTTC
CDR3: CASSYPGQEWIANYGYTF

J: TRBJ1-3
size: .
V: TRBV19
length: 15
D: .
DNA: TGTGCCAGTATCGCCGGCAGGGCGATTGGAAACACCATATATTTT
CDR3: CASIAGRAIGNTIYF

J: TRBJ2-3
size: .
V: TRBV15
length: 18
D: TRBD2
DNA: TGTGCCACCAGCAGAGTCATTGGTGCACTAGCGGGGGTGAATACGCAGTATTTT
CDR3: CATSRVIGALAGVNTQYF

J: TRBJ2-1
size: .
V: TRBV28
length: 14
D: TRBD2
DNA: TGTGCCAGCAGTCGTCCCCTAGCGGGGGGAGAGCAGTTCTTC
CDR3: CASSRPLAGGEQFF

J: TRBJ1-1
size: .
V: TRBV7-3
length: 14
D: .
DNA: TGTGCCAGCAGCTTAATGGGTCAGTACACTGAAGCTTTCTTT
CDR3: CASSLMGQYTEAFF

J: TRBJ2-1
size: .
V: TRBV4-3
length: 16
D: TRBD2
DNA: TGCGCCAGCAGCCAGGAACTAGCGGGGGTAGGCAATGAGCAGTTCTTC
CDR3: CASSQELAGVGNEQFF

J: TRBJ1-1
size: .
V: TRBV10-1
length: 14
D: .
DNA: TGCGCCAGCAGTGAGTGGGGGATGAACACTGAAGCTTTCTTT
CDR3: CASSEWGMNTEAFF